The T cell receptor beta chain under discussion was sequenced for a study of cytomegalovirus exposure and HLA in healthy donors. Notes on the study in general: Reportedly, cytomegalovirus status was diagnosed with high sensitivity and specificity. A list of approximately 160 TCR beta chains associated with cytomegalovirus was given. The tendency of first-cohort TCR clusters to co-occur in the 120 validation repertoires was the finding of a later analysis. Many donors shared some public TCRs, even though most TCR sequences were rare.

To note about this clone: Its antigen remains unknown.

The protocol was immunoSEQ multiplex PCR, while the TCRdb copy is restricted to in-frame clones and leaves out a portion. The sample has 110,000 to 150,000 clones; 85% to 90% are singletons. V dropped 5 bases and J dropped 5 bases, with 21 bases sitting between them. The germline V gene encodes CDR1 SEHNR and CDR2 FQNEAQ (reference sequence). The CDR3 extends over 16 amino acids. This chain joins TRBV7-9 and TRBJ1-1; D unclear. This TCR was recovered from a man aged 18 to 29 in good health and CMV-seronegative. Sequencing input: PBMCs. CDR3: CASSRVGRLGRTEAFF. DNA for the CDR3: TGTGCCAGCAGCCGGGTCGGCAGACTAGGAAGGACTGAAGCTTTCTTT.